This T cell receptor (beta chain) was identified during a study of shared clonotypes between healthy human individuals. Over several immunoSEQ plates, each subset's genomic DNA was distributed in even portions. 150 to 250 ng DNA, 30,000 or so T cell genomes, went into each sorted-subset replicate PCR. Original analysis: As immunoSEQ supplied junction-only sequences (without quality scores), filtering differed. Method: immunoSEQ multiplex PCR; TCRdb's copy keeps in-frame clones and lacks some. D and trimming come from the DNA, and the V and J calls and clone size come from that table. The table has roughly 2.1 million clones, 85% to 95% seen once. Only one count was recorded for this clone. The trim removed 2 bases at V and 3 bases at J, leaving 3 bases unmatched. Per germline, CDR1 MNHEY and CDR2 SVGAGI. The length of the CDR3 is 14 residues. Positively selected for CCR7, the CD45RO-negative cells used as naive CD8 cells excluded terminally differentiated effector memory CD45RA+ cells. Donors were Caucasian adults residing in Nashville, Tennessee, USA.

This chain uses TRBV6-5 with TRBJ1-2; the match to TRBD1 covers 7 bases. The TCR comes from a man aged 18 to 29 in good health. Some clones in this sample may be carry-over from other donors' samples. The sample comprised naive CD8+ T cells from PBMCs. CDR3 coding DNA: TGTGCCAGCAGTTACGGGGACAGAGACTATGGCTACACCTTC. Its translation: CASSYGDRDYGYTF.